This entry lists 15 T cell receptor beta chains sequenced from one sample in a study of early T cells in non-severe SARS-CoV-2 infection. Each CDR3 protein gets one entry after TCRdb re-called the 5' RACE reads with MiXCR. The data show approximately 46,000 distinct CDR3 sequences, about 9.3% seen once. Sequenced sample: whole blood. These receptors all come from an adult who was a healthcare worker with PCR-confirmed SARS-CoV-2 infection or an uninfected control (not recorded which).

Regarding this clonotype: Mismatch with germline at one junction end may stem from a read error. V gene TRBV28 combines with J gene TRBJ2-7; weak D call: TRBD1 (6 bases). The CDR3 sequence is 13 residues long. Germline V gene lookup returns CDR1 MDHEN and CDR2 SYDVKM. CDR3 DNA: TGTGCCAGCAGAGTGTCACCCGGCCAGGGGACGTCCTTC. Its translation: CASRVSPGQGTSF. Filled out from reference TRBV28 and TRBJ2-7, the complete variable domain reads DVKVTQSSRYLVKRTGEKVFLECVQDMDHENMFWYRQDPGLGLRLIYFSYDVKMKEKGDIPEGYSVSREKKERFSLILESASTNQTSMYLCASRVSPGQGTSFGPGTRLTVT.

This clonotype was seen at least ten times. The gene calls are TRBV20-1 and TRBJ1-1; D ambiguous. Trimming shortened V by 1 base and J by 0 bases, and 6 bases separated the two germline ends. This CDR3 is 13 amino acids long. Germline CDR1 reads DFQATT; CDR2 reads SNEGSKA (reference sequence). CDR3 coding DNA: TGCAGTGCTAGAGCTGGGCTGAACACTGAAGCTTTCTTT. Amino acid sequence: CSARAGLNTEAFF.

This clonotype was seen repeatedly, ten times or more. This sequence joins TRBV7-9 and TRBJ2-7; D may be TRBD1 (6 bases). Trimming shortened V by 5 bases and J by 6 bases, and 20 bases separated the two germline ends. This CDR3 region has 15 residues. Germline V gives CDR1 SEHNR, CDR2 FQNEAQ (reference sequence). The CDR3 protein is CASSPSGTRGVEQYF. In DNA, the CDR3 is TGTGCCAGCAGCCCCTCCGGAACCAGGGGAGTCGAGCAGTACTTC.

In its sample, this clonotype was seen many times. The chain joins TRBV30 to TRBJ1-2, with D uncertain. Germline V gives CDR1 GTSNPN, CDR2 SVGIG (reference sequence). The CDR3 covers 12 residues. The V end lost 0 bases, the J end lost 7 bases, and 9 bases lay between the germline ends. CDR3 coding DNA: TGTGCCTGGAGTGTTCTGGGAGTTGGCTACACCTTC. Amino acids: CAWSVLGVGYTF.

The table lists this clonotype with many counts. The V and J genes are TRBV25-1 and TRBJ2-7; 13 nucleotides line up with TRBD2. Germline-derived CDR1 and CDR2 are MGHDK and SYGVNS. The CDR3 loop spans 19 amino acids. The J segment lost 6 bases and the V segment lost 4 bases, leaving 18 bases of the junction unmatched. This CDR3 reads CASSARRLAGGPTSGEQYF. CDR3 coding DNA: TGTGCCAGCAGTGCACGAAGACTAGCGGGAGGCCCCACGTCCGGCGAGCAGTACTTC.

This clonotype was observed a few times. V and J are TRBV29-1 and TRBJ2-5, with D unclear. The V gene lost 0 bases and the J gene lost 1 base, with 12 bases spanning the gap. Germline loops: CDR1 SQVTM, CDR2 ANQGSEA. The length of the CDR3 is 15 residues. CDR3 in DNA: TGCAGCGTTGAAGATGGTATAGGGCCCCAAGAGACCCAGTACTTC. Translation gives CSVEDGIGPQETQYF.

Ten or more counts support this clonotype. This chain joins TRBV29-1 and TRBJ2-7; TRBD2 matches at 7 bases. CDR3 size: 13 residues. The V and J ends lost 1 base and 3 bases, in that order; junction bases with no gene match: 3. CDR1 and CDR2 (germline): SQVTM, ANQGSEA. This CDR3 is CSVEVPGGYEQYF. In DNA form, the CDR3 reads TGCAGCGTTGAAGTCCCGGGAGGCTACGAGCAGTACTTC.

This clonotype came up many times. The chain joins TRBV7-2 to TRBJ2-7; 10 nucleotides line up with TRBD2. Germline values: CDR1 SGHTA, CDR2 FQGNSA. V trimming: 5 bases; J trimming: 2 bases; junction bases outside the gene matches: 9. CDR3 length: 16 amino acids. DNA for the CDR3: TGTGCCAGCAGCGCGTCTAGCGGGAGCTCAACCTACGAGCAGTACTTC. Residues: CASSASSGSSTYEQYF.

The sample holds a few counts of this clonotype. DNA for the CDR3: TGCAGTGCTATTCTGGGGACAGGGGTTTCACCCCTCCACTTT. Protein sequence: CSAILGTGVSPLHF. V is TRBV20-1 and J is TRBJ1-6, with TRBD1 identical over 10 bases. The germline V gene encodes CDR1 DFQATT and CDR2 SNEGSKA (reference sequence). This CDR3 has 14 residues. V was clipped by 4 bases and J by 9 bases; unmatched bases: 6.

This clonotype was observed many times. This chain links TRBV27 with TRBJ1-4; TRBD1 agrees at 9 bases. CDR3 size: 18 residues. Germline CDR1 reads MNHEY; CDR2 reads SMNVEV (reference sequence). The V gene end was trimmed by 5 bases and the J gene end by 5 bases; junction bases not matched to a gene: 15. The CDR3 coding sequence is TGTGCCAGCAGTCCCGGGACAGGGTTTGGAACCCGGAATGAAAAACTGTTTTTT. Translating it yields CASSPGTGFGTRNEKLFF.

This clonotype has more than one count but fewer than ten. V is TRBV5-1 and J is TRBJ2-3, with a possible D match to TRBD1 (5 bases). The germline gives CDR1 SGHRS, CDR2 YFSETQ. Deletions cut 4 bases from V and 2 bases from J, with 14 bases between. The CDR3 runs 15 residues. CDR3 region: CASSPQGFPTDTQYF. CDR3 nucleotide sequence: TGCGCCAGCAGCCCGCAGGGCTTCCCCACAGATACGCAGTATTTT.

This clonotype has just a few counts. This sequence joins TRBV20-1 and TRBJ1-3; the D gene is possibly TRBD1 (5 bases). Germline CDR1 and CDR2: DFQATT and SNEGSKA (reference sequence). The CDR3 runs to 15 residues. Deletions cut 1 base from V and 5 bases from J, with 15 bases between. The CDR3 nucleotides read TGCAGTGCTAGAGGGGCAGGGAATCCGAGAAACACCATATATTTT. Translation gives CSARGAGNPRNTIYF.

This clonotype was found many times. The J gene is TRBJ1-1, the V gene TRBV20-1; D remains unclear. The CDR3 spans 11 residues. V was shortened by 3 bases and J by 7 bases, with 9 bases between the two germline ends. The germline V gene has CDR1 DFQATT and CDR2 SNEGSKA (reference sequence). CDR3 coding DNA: TGCAGTGCTAGCGTAGGAGGTGAAGCTTTCTTT. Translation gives CSASVGGEAFF.

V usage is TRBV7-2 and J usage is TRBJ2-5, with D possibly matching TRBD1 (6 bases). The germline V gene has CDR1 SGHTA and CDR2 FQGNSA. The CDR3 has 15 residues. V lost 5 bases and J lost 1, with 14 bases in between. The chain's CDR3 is CASSQRTERQETQYF. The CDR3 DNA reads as TGTGCCAGCAGCCAACGGACAGAACGCCAAGAGACCCAGTACTTC.

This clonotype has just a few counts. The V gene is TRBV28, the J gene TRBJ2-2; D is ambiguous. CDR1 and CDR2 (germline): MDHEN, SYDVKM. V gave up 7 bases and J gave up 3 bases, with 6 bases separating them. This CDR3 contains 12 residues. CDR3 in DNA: TGTGCCAGCAAGGTGGACACCGGGGAGCTGTTTTTT. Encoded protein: CASKVDTGELFF.